Below are 7 T cell receptor beta chains sequenced from a single sample in a study of T cells in Graves' hyperthyroidism and ophthalmopathy. TCR beta CDR3 regions were amplified from RNA. The TCR CDR3 was amplified in a first-round RT-PCR using the HTBI primer set. MiXCR, run by TCRdb on the multiplex PCR reads, gives a single entry per CDR3 protein. The sample has about 610,000 distinct CDR3 sequences; about half are singletons. Sequenced sample: peripheral blood or thyroid tissue (not recorded which). These receptors were taken from a woman aged 18-30 years with Graves' hyperthyroidism.

The chain carries TRBV5-6 and TRBJ2-5; the D gene is possibly TRBD1 (5 bases). Trimming took 4 bases from V and 9 from J, leaving 13 bases between them. CDR3 length: 12 amino acids. Germline V gene sequence: CDR1 SGHDT, CDR2 YYEEEE. The CDR3 DNA follows: TGTGCCAGCAGCGACATTGGCAGGGCCCAGTACTTC. Translation: CASSDIGRAQYF.

The V gene is TRBV2, the J gene TRBJ2-3, with D possibly matching TRBD2 (6 bases). This CDR3 has 14 residues. Per germline, CDR1 SNHLY and CDR2 FYNNEI. V lost 6 bases and J lost 2, with 12 bases in between. CDR3 sequence: CASSRDFYTDTQYF. The DNA for the CDR3 is TGTGCCAGCAGCCGGGACTTCTACACAGATACGCAGTATTTT.

The rearrangement uses TRBV7-2 and TRBJ1-5; D call uncertain. Trimming removed 11 bases from V and 7 bases from J, with 24 bases in between. CDR1 is SGHTA, CDR2 FQGNSA, per germline. This CDR3 is 15 amino acids long. Here the CDR3 reads CAWSPKHWEWQPQHF. CDR3 nucleotide sequence: TGTGCCTGGAGCCCTAAACACTGGGAGTGGCAGCCCCAGCATTTT.

The J gene is TRBJ2-5, the V gene TRBV12-3 or TRBV12-4; TRBD1 matches at 7 bases. The J segment lost 1 base and the V segment lost 3 bases, leaving 5 bases of the junction unmatched. The CDR3 runs 15 residues. CDR3 protein: CASSLRGGFQETQYF. The CDR3 bases are TGTGCCAGCAGTTTGCGAGGGGGCTTCCAAGAGACCCAGTACTTC.

This rearrangement joins TRBV25-1 to TRBJ1-2, with 8 bases fitting TRBD1. Germline lookup yields CDR1 MGHDK and CDR2 SYGVNS. The CDR3 sequence is 14 residues long. With 6 bases clipped from V and 5 bases from J, the junction kept 8 bases outside the gene matches. The CDR3 region has the DNA TGTGCCAGCAGCCCTCTTGGACAGGGATATGGCTACACCTTC. It codes for CASSPLGQGYGYTF.

This chain links TRBV5-1 with TRBJ2-5; 8 positions match TRBD2. This CDR3 has 13 residues. Germline trimming cut 6 bases from V and 5 bases from J; bases unmatched to any gene: 6. Germline V gene lookup returns CDR1 SGHRS and CDR2 YFSETQ. The CDR3 DNA sequence: TGCGCCAGCACCAGCGGGAGTGAGGAGACCCAGTACTTC. Amino acid sequence: CASTSGSEETQYF. The complete variable domain, with remaining parts taken from reference TRBV5-1 and TRBJ2-5, reads KAGVTQTPRYLIKTRGQQVTLSCSPISGHRSVSWYQQTPGQGLQFLFEYFSETQRNKGNFPGRFSGRQFSNSRSEMNVSTLELGDSALYLCASTSGSEETQYFGPGTRLLVL.

In its sample, this clonotype was seen many times. This chain links TRBV3-1 with TRBJ2-7; tentatively, D is TRBD1 (6 bases). The CDR3 runs to 14 residues. V was clipped by 7 bases and J by 1 base, with 14 bases between them. CDR1 is LGHDT, CDR2 YNNKEL, per germline (reference sequence). The CDR3 loop reads CASTSDSVSYEQYF. Here the CDR3 DNA reads TGTGCCAGCACCTCGGACAGTGTATCCTACGAGCAGTACTTC.